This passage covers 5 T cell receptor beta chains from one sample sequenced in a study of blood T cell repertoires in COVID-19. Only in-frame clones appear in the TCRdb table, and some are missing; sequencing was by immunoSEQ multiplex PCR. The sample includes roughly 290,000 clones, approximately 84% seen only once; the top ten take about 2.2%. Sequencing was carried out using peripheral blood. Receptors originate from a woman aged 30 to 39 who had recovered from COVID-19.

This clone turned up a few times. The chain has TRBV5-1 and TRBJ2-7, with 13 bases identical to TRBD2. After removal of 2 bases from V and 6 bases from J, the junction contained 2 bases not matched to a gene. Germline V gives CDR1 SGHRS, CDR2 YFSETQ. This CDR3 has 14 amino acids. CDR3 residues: CASSLWTSGSEQYF. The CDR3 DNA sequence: TGCGCCAGCAGCTTATGGACTAGCGGGAGCGAGCAGTACTTC.

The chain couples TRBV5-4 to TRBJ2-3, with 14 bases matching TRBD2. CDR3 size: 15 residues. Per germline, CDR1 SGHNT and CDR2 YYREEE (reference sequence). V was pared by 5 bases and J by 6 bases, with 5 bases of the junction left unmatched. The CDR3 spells CASSRGLAGADTQYF. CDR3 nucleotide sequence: TGTGCCAGCAGTAGGGGACTAGCGGGAGCGGATACGCAGTATTTT.

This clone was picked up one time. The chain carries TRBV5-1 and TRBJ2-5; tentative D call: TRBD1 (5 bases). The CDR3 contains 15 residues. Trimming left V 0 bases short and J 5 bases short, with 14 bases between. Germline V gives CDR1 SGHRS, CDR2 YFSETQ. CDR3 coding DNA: TGCGCCAGCAGCTTGGTCGGCAGTTCAGGGGAGACCCAGTACTTC. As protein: CASSLVGSSGETQYF.

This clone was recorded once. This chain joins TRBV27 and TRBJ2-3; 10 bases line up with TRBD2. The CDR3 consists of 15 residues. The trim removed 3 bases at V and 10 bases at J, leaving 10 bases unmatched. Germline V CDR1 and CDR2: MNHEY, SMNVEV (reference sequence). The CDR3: CASSFASGSVSAQYF. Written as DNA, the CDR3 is TGTGCCAGCAGTTTCGCTAGCGGGAGCGTCTCCGCGCAGTATTTT.

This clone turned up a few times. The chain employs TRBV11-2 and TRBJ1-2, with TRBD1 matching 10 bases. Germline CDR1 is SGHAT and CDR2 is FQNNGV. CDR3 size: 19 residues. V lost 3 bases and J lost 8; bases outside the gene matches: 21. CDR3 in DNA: TGTGCCAGCAGCTTTCGCCCGGGACAGGGGCCTCAATCGAGGGGCGGCTACACCTTC. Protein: CASSFRPGQGPQSRGGYTF.